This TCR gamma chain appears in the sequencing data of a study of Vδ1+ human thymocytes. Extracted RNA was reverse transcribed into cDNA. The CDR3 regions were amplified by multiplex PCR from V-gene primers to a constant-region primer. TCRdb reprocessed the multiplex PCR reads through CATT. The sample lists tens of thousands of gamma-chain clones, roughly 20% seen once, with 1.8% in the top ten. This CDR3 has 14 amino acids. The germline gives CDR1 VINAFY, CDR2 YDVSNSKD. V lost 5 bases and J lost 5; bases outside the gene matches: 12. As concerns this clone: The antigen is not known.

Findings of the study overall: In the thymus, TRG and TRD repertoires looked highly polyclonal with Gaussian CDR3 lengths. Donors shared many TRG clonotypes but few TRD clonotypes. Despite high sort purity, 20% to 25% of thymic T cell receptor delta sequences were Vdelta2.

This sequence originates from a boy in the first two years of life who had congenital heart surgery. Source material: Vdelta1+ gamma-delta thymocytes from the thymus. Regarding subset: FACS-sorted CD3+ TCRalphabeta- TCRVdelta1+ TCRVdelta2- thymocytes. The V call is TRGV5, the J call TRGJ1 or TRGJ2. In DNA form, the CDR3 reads TGTGCCACCTGGGTCGCGAGGACGCATTATAAGAAACTCTTT. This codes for CATWVARTHYKKLF.